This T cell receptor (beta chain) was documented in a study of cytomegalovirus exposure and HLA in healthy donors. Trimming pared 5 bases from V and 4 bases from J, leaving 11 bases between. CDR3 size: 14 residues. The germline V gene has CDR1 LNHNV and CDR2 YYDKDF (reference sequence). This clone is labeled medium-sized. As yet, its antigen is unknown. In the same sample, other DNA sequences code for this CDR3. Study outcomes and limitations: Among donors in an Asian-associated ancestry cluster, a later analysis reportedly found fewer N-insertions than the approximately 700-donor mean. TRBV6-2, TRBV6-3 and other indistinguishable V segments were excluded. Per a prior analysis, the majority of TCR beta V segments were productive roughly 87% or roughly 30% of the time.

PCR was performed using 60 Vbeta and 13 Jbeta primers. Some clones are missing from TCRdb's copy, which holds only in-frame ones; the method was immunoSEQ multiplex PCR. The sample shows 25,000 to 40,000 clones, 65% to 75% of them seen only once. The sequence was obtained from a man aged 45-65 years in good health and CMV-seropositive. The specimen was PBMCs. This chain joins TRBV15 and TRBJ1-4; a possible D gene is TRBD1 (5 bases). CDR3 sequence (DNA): TGTGCCACCAGCGATGACAGAGTTAATGAAAAACTGTTTTTT. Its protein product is CATSDDRVNEKLFF. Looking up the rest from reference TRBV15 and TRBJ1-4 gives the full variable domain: DAMVIQNPRYQVTQFGKPVTLSCSQTLNHNVMYWYQQKSSQAPKLLFHYYDKDFNNEADTPDNFQSRRPNTSFCFLDIRSPGLGDTAMYLCATSDDRVNEKLFFGSGTQLSVL.